This T cell receptor (beta chain) was recovered during a study of kidney transplant recipient with SARS-CoV-2 infection. Notes on this clonotype: A much larger clonotype is one base distant, so this may be a read error. Given the absence of the conserved phenylalanine or tryptophan at the CDR3 end, a read error is likely. Because the CDR3's place on the DNA is in doubt, the DNA is left out and the CDR3 is given as listed by TCRdb.

MiXCR, run by TCRdb on the reads, gives a single entry per CDR3 protein. This table holds 200,000 to 300,000 distinct CDR3 sequences, 25% to 30% found once. This specimen consisted of a blood sample, obtained at baseline and on day 111 from a kidney transplant recipient. This receptor was taken from a male patient between 25 and 39 years old who had COVID-19 and was a kidney transplant recipient. A share of the T cells may be of graft donor origin.

The CDR3 spells CASSYPKGPTRTLAHRGIYEQHV. This chain links TRBV6-5 with TRBJ2-5; the table's D call of TRBD1 was not tested on the DNA. The CDR3 totals 23 residues, both ends included. The V gene's germline CDR1 is MNHEY and CDR2 SVGAGI.